This paragraph reports one TCR beta chain. As yet, its antigen is unknown. Measured with immunoSEQ multiplex PCR; TCRdb has only the in-frame clones, and not every one. The sample has millions of clones; approximately 95% are singletons. This sample is part of a study of shared clonotypes between healthy human individuals. Study findings and constraints: Among donors, the sharing of clonotypes was expected to be influenced by sequencing depth.

CDR3 length: 14 residues. Germline CDR1 reads SGDLS; CDR2 reads YYNGEE. V lost 2 bases and J 3 bases, leaving 9 bases between the germline ends. This chain uses TRBV9 with TRBJ2-1; D is possibly TRBD2 (6 bases). The TCR originated in a man younger than 30 in good health. Input material: naive CD4+ T cells sorted from blood. Subset denoted: CD45RA+ positively selected. The CDR3 spells CASSVGSGYNEQFF. CDR3 DNA sequence: TGTGCCAGCAGCGTCGGTAGCGGCTACAATGAGCAGTTCTTC.